Listed below are T cell receptor beta chains from one sample, sequenced in a study of CD8+CD57+ T cells in acquired aplastic anemia. Each CDR3 protein is one row after TCRdb ran MiXCR on the reads. This table holds more than 150,000 distinct CDR3 sequences, 55% to 70% found once. Sequences were obtained from sorted CD4+, CD8+, or CD8+CD57+ T cells (not recorded which) from PBMCs. These receptors originate from a human donor with severe aplastic anemia or a healthy control (not recorded which). Both conserved end residues are part of each CDR3. A D gene is named only where the DNA matches it firmly. Expanded clones get a size class; other rows say once, few or many, or leave the size out.

v_call	cdr3_length	d_call	j_call	clone_size	cdr3_aa	cdr3_nt
TRBV5-4	15	NA	TRBJ1-2	NA	CASSFLEGAGYGYTF	TGTGCCAGCAGCTTTCTCGAGGGAGCAGGCTATGGCTACACCTTC
TRBV29-1	12	TRBD1	TRBJ2-7	once	CSVQGALSEQYF	TGCAGCGTTCAGGGGGCCCTTAGCGAGCAGTACTTC
TRBV20-1	15	TRBD1	TRBJ1-3	few	CSASSRDSSGNTIYF	TGCAGTGCCAGCAGCCGGGACAGCTCTGGAAACACCATATATTTT
TRBV7-2	15	NA	TRBJ1-5	many	CASSYLNGANQPQHF	TGTGCCAGCAGCTACTTAAACGGGGCCAATCAGCCCCAGCATTTT
TRBV7-8	13	NA	TRBJ1-6	few	CASSLVANSPLHF	TGTGCCAGCAGCCTCGTTGCCAATTCACCCCTCCACTTT
TRBV7-9	13	NA	TRBJ2-2	NA	CASSLSGAGELFF	TGTGCCAGCAGCCTTAGCGGTGCCGGGGAGCTGTTTTTT
TRBV2	14	NA	TRBJ1-1	once	CASSGGAGDTEAFF	TGTGCCAGCAGTGGGGGGGCGGGGGACACTGAAGCTTTCTTT
TRBV19	16	NA	TRBJ1-5	few	CASSIVGPYSNQPQHF	TGTGCCAGTAGTATAGTAGGACCGTATAGCAATCAGCCCCAGCATTTT
TRBV20-1	12	NA	TRBJ1-1	NA	CSARESDTEAFF	TGCAGTGCTAGAGAGTCGGATACTGAAGCTTTCTTT
TRBV6-5	11	NA	TRBJ2-7	many	CASSSYHEQYF	TGTGCCAGCAGTAGCTACCACGAGCAGTACTTC
TRBV7-2	20	TRBD1	TRBJ2-5	NA	CASRSGTGFPCGPSQETQYF	TGTGCCAGCAGATCCGGGACAGGGTTCCCTTGTGGACCGTCGCAAGAGACCCAGTACTTC
TRBV7-9	13	TRBD1	TRBJ1-1	NA	CASGGGGKTEAFF	TGTGCCAGCGGAGGAGGGGGCAAGACTGAAGCTTTCTTT
TRBV7-9	14	NA	TRBJ1-6	NA	CASSRPGTAVTLHF	TGTGCCAGCAGCCGCCCCGGGACGGCCGTCACCCTCCACTTT
TRBV7-4	14	NA	TRBJ2-5	NA	CASSPLSSPRTQYF	TGTGCCAGCAGCCCGCTGTCTAGCCCCAGGACCCAGTACTTC
TRBV7-9	14	NA	TRBJ2-7	once	CASSLEGLGNEQYF	TGTGCCAGCAGCTTAGAGGGCCTCGGGAACGAGCAGTACTTC
TRBV5-4	16	TRBD2	TRBJ2-3	NA	CASLHASGKATDTQYF	TGTGCCAGCCTCCACGCCAGCGGGAAGGCCACAGATACGCAGTATTTT
TRBV7-9	15	NA	TRBJ2-7	NA	CASSLAGGSIYEQYF	TGTGCCAGCAGCTTGGCTGGTGGCAGTATCTACGAGCAGTACTTC
TRBV15	15	NA	TRBJ2-1	once	CATSRRGQKHLEQFF	TGTGCCACCAGCAGACGGGGTCAGAAACACCTTGAGCAGTTCTTC
TRBV6-5	19	TRBD1	TRBJ1-5	NA	CASSQLSPDRKGRDQPQHF	TGTGCCAGCAGCCAACTCTCCCCGGACAGGAAAGGACGCGATCAGCCCCAGCATTTT
TRBV7-3	13	TRBD1	TRBJ1-5	NA	CASKRQGDQPQHF	TGTGCCAGCAAAAGACAGGGAGATCAGCCCCAGCATTTT
TRBV29-1	13	NA	TRBJ1-2	NA	CSAMADSLYGYTF	TGCAGCGCCATGGCGGACAGTCTCTATGGCTACACCTTC
TRBV14	14	NA	TRBJ1-1	NA	CASSQVGMNTEAFF	TGTGCCAGCAGCCAAGTCGGAATGAACACTGAAGCTTTCTTT
TRBV9	13	NA	TRBJ1-1	NA	CASSAGAGTEAFF	TGTGCCAGCAGCGCCGGGGCGGGCACTGAAGCCTTCTTT
TRBV29-1	14	TRBD2	TRBJ2-5	once	CSVLVAGGQETQYF	TGCAGCGTTCTAGTAGCGGGAGGGCAAGAGACCCAGTACTTC
TRBV10-3	15	TRBD1	TRBJ2-2	many	CAIAGTGGDGGELFF	TGTGCCATTGCCGGGACAGGGGGCGATGGCGGGGAGCTGTTTTTT
TRBV6-5	14	NA	TRBJ2-5	many	CASSYSDFQETQYF	TGTGCCAGCAGTTACTCGGACTTCCAAGAGACCCAGTACTTC
TRBV4-1	15	NA	TRBJ1-2	many	CASSQDLAGDYGYTF	TGCGCCAGCAGCCAAGATTTGGCAGGTGACTATGGCTACACCTTC
TRBV10-3	16	NA	TRBJ1-2	NA	CAISEGTGPPAYGYTF	TGTGCCATCAGTGAGGGAACAGGGCCCCCTGCCTATGGCTACACCTTC
TRBV6-5	14	NA	TRBJ2-5	many	CASSPEGIQETQYF	TGTGCCAGCAGTCCGGAGGGGATCCAAGAGACCCAGTACTTC
TRBV14	13	NA	TRBJ1-2	NA	CASANRNHYGYTF	TGTGCCAGCGCTAACAGGAATCACTATGGCTACACCTTC
TRBV29-1	13	NA	TRBJ1-2	NA	CSVGTEGPYGYTF	TGCAGCGTTGGGACGGAGGGACCCTATGGCTACACCTTC
TRBV2	18	TRBD1	TRBJ1-2	NA	CASSLPAAGQGVTYGYTF	TGTGCCAGCAGTCTACCCGCCGCCGGACAGGGGGTTACCTATGGCTACACCTTC
TRBV24-1	13	NA	TRBJ2-2	NA	CATSDRSTGELFF	TGTGCCACCAGTGACCGGAGTACCGGGGAGCTGTTTTTT
TRBV2	15	NA	TRBJ2-7	NA	CASGGFGREGNEQYF	TGTGCCAGCGGGGGGTTCGGCCGCGAAGGCAACGAGCAGTACTTC
TRBV10-1	13	NA	TRBJ2-1	NA	CASSKTGTGEQFF	TGCGCCAGCAGTAAAACAGGTACCGGTGAGCAGTTCTTC
TRBV7-3	16	TRBD1	TRBJ2-7	many	CASSEAGQGRAYEQYF	TGTGCCAGCAGCGAAGCGGGACAGGGTCGCGCCTACGAGCAGTACTTC
TRBV10-3	14	NA	TRBJ1-3	once	CAISDDGRGNTIYF	TGTGCCATCAGTGATGATGGGAGAGGAAACACCATATATTTT
TRBV20-1	13	TRBD2	TRBJ2-7	NA	CSASPSGTYEQYF	TGCAGTGCTAGTCCTAGCGGGACCTACGAGCAGTACTTC
TRBV7-2	14	TRBD1	TRBJ2-5	NA	CASSFTGARETQYF	TGTGCCAGCAGCTTCACAGGGGCGAGAGAGACCCAGTACTTC
TRBV29-1	10	NA	TRBJ2-1	NA	CGGRGNEQFF	TGTGGGGGAAGAGGGAATGAGCAGTTCTTC
TRBV29-1	14	NA	TRBJ2-2	NA	CSVGGGLDTGELFF	TGCAGCGTTGGTGGGGGTTTGGACACCGGGGAGCTGTTTTTT
TRBV12-3/TRBV12-4	14	NA	TRBJ1-2	NA	CASSHWGPRNGYTF	TGTGCCAGCAGTCATTGGGGGCCCCGGAATGGCTACACCTTC
TRBV2	18	NA	TRBJ2-5	NA	CASSEALLASDLVETQYF	TGTGCCAGCAGTGAAGCGCTTCTCGCTTCGGATCTTGTGGAGACCCAGTACTTC
TRBV7-9	17	NA	TRBJ1-2	NA	CASSFPTLSEGDYGYTF	TGTGCCAGCAGCTTTCCCACTCTCTCGGAGGGTGACTATGGCTACACCTTC
TRBV20-1	15	NA	TRBJ1-1	NA	CSARDNGGGNTEAFF	TGCAGTGCTAGAGATAATGGGGGGGGGAACACTGAAGCTTTCTTT
TRBV5-8	14	NA	TRBJ2-6	NA	CATSAETGANVLTF	TGTGCCACCTCGGCCGAGACTGGGGCCAACGTCCTGACTTTC
TRBV24-1	15	NA	TRBJ1-4	NA	CATSDGWGRGEKLFF	TGTGCCACCAGTGACGGTTGGGGGCGCGGTGAAAAACTGTTTTTT
TRBV15	16	NA	TRBJ1-5	NA	CATSSRDQIFGQPQHF	TGTGCCACCAGCAGCAGGGATCAGATTTTCGGTCAGCCCCAGCATTTT
TRBV2	14	TRBD1	TRBJ2-5	NA	CASSEGQGQGTQYF	TGTGCCAGCAGTGAAGGACAGGGGCAAGGGACCCAGTACTTC
TRBV5-1	15	NA	TRBJ2-7	many	CASSLGADRSYEQYF	TGCGCCAGCAGCTTGGGTGCAGATCGCTCCTACGAGCAGTACTTC
TRBV20-1	14	TRBD1	TRBJ2-7	NA	CSVSLGGQGYEQYF	TGCAGTGTTAGCCTGGGGGGACAGGGCTACGAGCAGTACTTC
TRBV2	13	NA	TRBJ2-5	few	CASREGVVGTQYF	TGTGCCAGCAGGGAGGGGGTAGTGGGGACCCAGTACTTC
TRBV7-9	13	NA	TRBJ1-6	NA	CASKVSLDSPLHF	TGCGCCAGCAAGGTCAGCCTCGATTCACCCCTCCACTTT
TRBV9	13	NA	TRBJ1-6	NA	CASSVQGNSPLHF	TGTGCCAGCAGCGTCCAGGGTAATTCACCCCTCCACTTT
TRBV12-3/TRBV12-4	13	NA	TRBJ2-7	many	CASSSTIYYEQYF	TGTGCCAGCAGTTCTACGATCTACTACGAGCAGTACTTC
TRBV7-9	12	NA	TRBJ2-5	NA	CASMERLAAQYF	TGTGCCAGCATGGAAAGGCTCGCGGCCCAGTACTTC